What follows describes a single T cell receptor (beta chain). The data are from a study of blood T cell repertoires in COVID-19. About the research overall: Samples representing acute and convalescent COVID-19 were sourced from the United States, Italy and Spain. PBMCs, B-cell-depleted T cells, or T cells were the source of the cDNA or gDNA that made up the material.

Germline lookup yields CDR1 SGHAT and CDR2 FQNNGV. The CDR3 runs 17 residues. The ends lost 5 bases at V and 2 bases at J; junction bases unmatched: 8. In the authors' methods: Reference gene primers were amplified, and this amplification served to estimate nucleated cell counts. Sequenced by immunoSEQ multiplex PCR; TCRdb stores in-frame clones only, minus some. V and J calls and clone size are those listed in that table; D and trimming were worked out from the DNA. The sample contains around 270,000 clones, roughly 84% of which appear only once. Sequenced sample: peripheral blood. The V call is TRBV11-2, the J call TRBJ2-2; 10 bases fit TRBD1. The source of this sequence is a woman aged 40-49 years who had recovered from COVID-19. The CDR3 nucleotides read TGTGCCAGCAGCACCGACCGGGACAGGGGAAACACCGGGGAGCTGTTTTTT. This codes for CASSTDRDRGNTGELFF.